This T cell receptor beta chain was obtained from a study of somatic mutations in cytotoxic T cells in rheumatoid arthritis (TCRdb year 2017). For the study in its entirety: Sorted V beta1+ cells also underwent TCRB sequencing, and some V beta antibody-stained T-cell populations were flow-sorted at nearly 100% purity on a FACSAria II or Sony SH800. Whether expanded CD8+ T-cell clones in untreated, newly diagnosed rheumatoid arthritis carry somatic mutations was the study question, and clonality was characterized with TCRB deep sequencing. TCRB deep sequencing covered over 55 patients with rheumatoid arthritis along with about 20 healthy controls. The median ages of the patient and control groups were essentially identical.

The approximately 22 healthy controls were blood donors whose buffy coats were used; they had a median age of approximately 58 years (range about 20-70), and roughly 50% were female. Flow cytometry confirmed the purity of CD4+ and CD8+ cells that had been isolated by positive magnetic bead selection on an AutoMACS. Peripheral blood mononuclear cells were obtained using density gradient separation with Ficoll-Paque PLUS. Using Nucleospin Tissue or Tissue XS kits, DNA was extracted from CD4-enriched, CD8-enriched or PBMC samples, with quantification by a Qubit 2.0 fluorometer. Remarks on this clone: The antigen this receptor binds is unknown. The record has no base qualities; no much larger clone is one base away.

Paper-wide results and their limitations: The antigen targets of the expanded CD8+ clones were unknown, and absence from virus-specific databases did not rule out viral specificity. The slight underrepresentation of TRBV07 in patients was not corrected for multiple comparisons. Rheumatoid arthritis patients and age-matched healthy controls did not significantly differ in CD8+ T-cell clonality. In patients, CD8+ clonality rose with age (Spearman r of about 0.51), which was not the case in healthy controls. In about an eighth of the roughly 65 patients the largest CD8+ clone exceeded 20% of CD8+ cells, and several identical CD8+ TCRB sequences were shared between blood and synovial fluid.

Genomic DNA underwent TCRB CDR3 sequencing using the immunoSEQ assay. The authors' pipeline ran thus. Analyses were restricted to productive TCRB rearrangements. A clone was defined by a unique TCRB CDR3 sequence, and clonality was computed as a productive clonality index based on Shannon entropy. Repertoire overlap for a pair of samples was computed from each clone's template counts relative to total templates per sample. V-gene usage from TCRB sequencing and V-gene usage measured by flow cytometry were correlated (Spearman r of roughly 0.56). TCRdb mirrors the immuneACCESS table, restricted to in-frame sequences. Some clones are absent from its copies; in checked studies, under half trace to an unresolved V gene, and the reason for the others is unknown. The DNA was the basis for D and trimming; V, J and clone size are from that table. The sample profile shows roughly 9,000 clones; roughly 76% of them were found once. Under 40% of the sample lies in the top ten.

A distance of 9 bases separates the germline ends of V and J, which lose 1 base and 2 bases respectively. Reading the germline V gene (reference sequence) gives CDR1 MNHEY and CDR2 SMNVEV. The CDR3 runs 14 residues from the cysteine to the phenylalanine. Only CDR3 DNA remains: 42 bases, in frame from the first base. This receptor was taken from a woman between 50 and 59 years old in good health. The chain is made from TRBV27 and TRBJ2-7; the D gene is perhaps TRBD1, on 5 matching bases. The specimen was CD8+ T cells sorted from blood. The DNA sequence follows: TGTGCCAGCAGTTTATTTCCAGGGACCTACGAGCAGTACTTC. Its translation is CASSLFPGTYEQYF.